Following are 6 T cell receptor beta chains from one sample sequenced in a study of blood T cells in healthy people across ages. A J-beta primer mix and a sample-barcoded 5' primer were used in a second PCR of roughly 6 to 12 cycles. One entry per CDR3 protein results from TCRdb running MiXCR on the 5' RACE reads. The sample has 800,000 or so distinct CDR3 sequences; around half are singletons. Sequencing used blood. The receptors originated from a man older than 75 in good health.

This clonotype was seen more than once but under ten times. The chain carries TRBV5-1 and TRBJ2-1, with TRBD2 matching over 13 bases. Germline values: CDR1 SGHRS, CDR2 YFSETQ. This CDR3 is 17 amino acids long. The junction had 5 bases not matched to a gene; V was cut back by 0 bases and J by 5 bases. CDR3: CASSLGGLAGSDNEQFF. CDR3 DNA sequence: TGCGCCAGCAGCTTGGGGGGACTAGCGGGATCAGACAATGAGCAGTTCTTC.

The genes are TRBV20-1 and TRBJ2-3, with TRBD2 matching over 16 bases. J lost 6 bases, V lost 3 bases, and 9 bases had no gene match. This CDR3 has 17 amino acids. Germline CDR1 reads DFQATT; CDR2 reads SNEGSKA (reference sequence). The CDR3 loop is CSASPGTSGRAGDTQYF. In DNA form, the CDR3 reads TGCAGTGCTAGTCCGGGGACTAGCGGGAGGGCCGGCGATACGCAGTATTTT.

This clonotype showed up just once. The gene calls are TRBV7-9 and TRBJ2-7, with 11 bases aligning to TRBD1. The CDR3 has 15 amino acids. Germline CDR1 and CDR2: SEHNR and FQNEAQ (reference sequence). J lost 0 bases, V lost 6 bases, and 4 bases had no gene match. The CDR3 loop reads CASRSGQGDSYEQYF. The CDR3 nucleotides read TGTGCCAGCAGGTCGGGACAGGGGGACTCCTACGAGCAGTACTTC.

On this clonotype itself: The junction differs from germline at one of its ends, possibly a read error. This sequence joins TRBV20-1 and TRBJ2-2; 9 nucleotides match TRBD2. CDR1 and CDR2 from the germline V gene are DFQATT and SNEGSKA (reference sequence). The length of the CDR3 is 15 residues. CDR3 bases: TGCAGTGCTGTTAGCGGGGGAGAGAACACTGGGGAGCTGTTTTTT. It yields the protein CSAVSGGENTGELFF.

This chain connects TRBV3-1 to TRBJ2-1, with 7 bases that match TRBD2. The germline V gene has CDR1 LGHDT and CDR2 YNNKEL (reference sequence). The J segment lost 4 bases and the V segment lost 6 bases, leaving 9 bases of the junction unmatched. CDR3 size: 15 residues. In DNA form, the CDR3 reads TGTGCCAGCAGTTACTGGGGGAGGGGATACAATGAGCAGTTCTTC. Translating it yields CASSYWGRGYNEQFF.

The chain employs TRBV19 and TRBJ2-1, with D possibly matching TRBD2 (5 bases). Trimming stripped 4 bases from V and 10 bases from J, with 14 bases between. In germline, CDR1 is LNHDA, CDR2 SQIVND (reference sequence). The CDR3 consists of 13 residues. The CDR3 DNA reads as TGTGCCAGTAGTAGTCCCTGGCGGGCCGAGCAGTTCTTC. Translation gives CASSSPWRAEQFF.